One T cell receptor beta chain is described in this entry. No antigen is known for it. This sample is drawn from a study of Ad26.COV2.S vaccination and SARS-CoV-2 variants. Notes on the study in general: Estimates derived from TCR breadth and depth analyses may have underestimated total T cell responses. Vaccinees reportedly had broad spike-specific CD8+ and CD4+ T cell responses.

Generated by immunoSEQ multiplex PCR, the TCRdb table keeps only in-frame clones and is missing some. Of 350,000 to 550,000 clones in the sample, roughly 89% were seen once. Trimming shortened V by 2 bases and J by 1 base, and 10 bases separated the two germline ends. The V gene's germline CDR1 is MNHEY and CDR2 SMNVEV (reference sequence). This CDR3 has 15 residues. Sample treatment: roughly 20 received Ad26.COV2.S at low or high dose, single or two shots; 5 received placebo; per-sample allocation not given. On day 63 after the first injection, vaccine and placebo recipients gave samples. The chain joins TRBV27 to TRBJ2-3; D unclear. Sequenced material: peripheral blood, taken in a trial of Ad26.COV2.S vaccine versus placebo. The sequence came from a person aged 18-60 years who received the Ad26.COV2.S COVID-19 vaccine or a placebo. CDR3 nucleotides: TGTGCCAGCAGTTTAGGATCCTCTGGCACAGATACGCAGTATTTT. Protein sequence: CASSLGSSGTDTQYF.